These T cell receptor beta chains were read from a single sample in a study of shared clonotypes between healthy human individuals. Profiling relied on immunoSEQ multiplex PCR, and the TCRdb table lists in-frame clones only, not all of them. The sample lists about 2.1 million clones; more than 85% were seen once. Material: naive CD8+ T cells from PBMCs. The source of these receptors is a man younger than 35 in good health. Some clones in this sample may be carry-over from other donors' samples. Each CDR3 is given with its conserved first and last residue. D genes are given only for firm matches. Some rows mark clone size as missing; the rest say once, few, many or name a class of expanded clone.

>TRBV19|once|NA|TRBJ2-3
CASSIQGIGTDTQYF
TGTGCCAGTAGTATACAGGGAATCGGTACAGATACGCAGTATTTT
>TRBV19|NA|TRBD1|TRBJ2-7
CASRQGQGGFYEQYF
TGTGCCAGTAGGCAGGGACAGGGCGGATTTTACGAGCAGTACTTC
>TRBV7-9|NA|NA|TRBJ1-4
CASSYATGTNEKLFF
TGTGCCAGCAGCTACGCGACAGGAACTAATGAAAAACTGTTTTTT
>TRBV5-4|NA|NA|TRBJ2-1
CASSLRAYNEQFF
TGTGCCAGCAGCCTCCGTGCGTACAATGAGCAGTTCTTC
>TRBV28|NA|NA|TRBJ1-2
CASMGPGGYTF
TGTGCCAGCATGGGACCGGGTGGCTACACCTTC
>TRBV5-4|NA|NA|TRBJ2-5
CASRDSYYQETQYF
TGTGCCAGCAGGGACTCCTACTACCAAGAGACCCAGTACTTC
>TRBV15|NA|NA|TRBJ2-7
CATSRRGRYLTYEQYF
TGTGCCACCAGCAGACGCGGACGGTATTTAACCTACGAGCAGTACTTC
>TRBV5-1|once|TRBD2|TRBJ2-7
CASSFGTSGYEQYF
TGCGCCAGCAGCTTCGGGACTAGCGGATACGAGCAGTACTTC
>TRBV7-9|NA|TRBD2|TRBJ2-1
CASSPTSDNEQFF
TGTGCCAGCAGCCCCACTAGCGACAATGAGCAGTTCTTC
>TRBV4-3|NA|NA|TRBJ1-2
CASSQDQGLDGYTF
TGCGCCAGCAGCCAAGATCAAGGGTTGGATGGCTACACCTTC
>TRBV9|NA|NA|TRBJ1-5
CASSVSGVTQPQHF
TGTGCCAGCAGCGTGTCAGGAGTAACTCAGCCCCAGCATTTT
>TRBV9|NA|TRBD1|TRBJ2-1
CASSVGQGVPNEQFF
TGTGCCAGCAGCGTAGGGCAGGGGGTCCCTAATGAGCAGTTCTTC
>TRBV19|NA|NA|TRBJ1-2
CASTPRGGLYGYTF
TGTGCCAGTACCCCCCGGGGAGGCCTCTATGGCTACACCTTC
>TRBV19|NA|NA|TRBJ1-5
CASSIVQSNQPQHF
TGTGCCAGTAGTATAGTCCAGAGCAATCAGCCCCAGCATTTT
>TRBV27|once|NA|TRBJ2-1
CASSGYNEQFF
TGTGCCAGCAGCGGTTACAATGAGCAGTTCTTC